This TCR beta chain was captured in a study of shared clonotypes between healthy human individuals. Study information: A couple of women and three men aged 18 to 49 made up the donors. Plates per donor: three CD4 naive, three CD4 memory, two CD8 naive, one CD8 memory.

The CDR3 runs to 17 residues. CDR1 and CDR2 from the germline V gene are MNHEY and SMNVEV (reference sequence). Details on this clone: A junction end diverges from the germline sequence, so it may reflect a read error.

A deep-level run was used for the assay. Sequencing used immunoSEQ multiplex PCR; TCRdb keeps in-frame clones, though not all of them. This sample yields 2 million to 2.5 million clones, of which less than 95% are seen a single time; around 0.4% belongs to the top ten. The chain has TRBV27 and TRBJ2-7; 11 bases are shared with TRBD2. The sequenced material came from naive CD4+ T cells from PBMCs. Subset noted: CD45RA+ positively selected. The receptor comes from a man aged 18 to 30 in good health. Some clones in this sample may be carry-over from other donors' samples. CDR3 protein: CASSFPGGTSGSVGAWF. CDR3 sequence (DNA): TGTGCCAGCAGTTTCCCGGGTGGGACTAGCGGTTCCGTCGGAGCTTGGTTC.